These T cell receptor beta chains were read from a single sample in a study of identical twins. TCRdb used MiXCR to reprocess the 5' RACE reads, holding one entry per CDR3 protein. The sample includes 600,000 to 800,000 distinct CDR3 sequences, 21% seen only once; the top ten take around 4.4%. The sample also formed part of further work on T cells expressing NK-cell markers.

The sequenced sample consisted of PBMCs. These receptors all stem from a woman aged 18-29 years in good health. Both conserved end residues are part of each CDR3. Fields, in order: CDR3 length, V gene, J gene, CDR3 protein.

length: 16
V: TRBV20-1
J: TRBJ2-7
CDR3: CSARDPEAGDRYEQYF

length: 19
V: TRBV5-1
J: TRBJ1-1
CDR3: CASSQNRELGGLTNTEAFF

length: 12
V: TRBV12-3/TRBV12-4
J: TRBJ1-5
CDR3: CASRQSNQPQHF

length: 15
V: TRBV5-6
J: TRBJ2-2
CDR3: CASSLVHSNTGELFF

length: 17
V: TRBV18
J: TRBJ2-3
CDR3: CASSPPRLAESTDTQYF

length: 13
V: TRBV20-1
J: TRBJ2-5
CDR3: CSASGGGKETQYF

length: 13
V: TRBV5-5
J: TRBJ1-1
CDR3: CASSLDRDTEAFF

length: 13
V: TRBV5-1
J: TRBJ2-5
CDR3: CASSLKGQETQYF

length: 15
V: TRBV20-1
J: TRBJ2-1
CDR3: CSAILLAGAYNEQFF

length: 15
V: TRBV5-1
J: TRBJ2-3
CDR3: CASSSGRGGTDTQYF

length: 15
V: TRBV9
J: TRBJ2-2
CDR3: CASSSRTGVTGELFF

length: 15
V: TRBV12-3/TRBV12-4
J: TRBJ2-3
CDR3: CASIPRSGGPDTQYF

length: 13
V: TRBV4-3
J: TRBJ1-2
CDR3: CASSQVGNYGYTF

length: 11
V: TRBV20-1
J: TRBJ1-1
CDR3: CSATGNTEAFF

length: 18
V: TRBV4-2
J: TRBJ2-1
CDR3: CASSQASGTSGRGNEQFF

length: 15
V: TRBV10-3
J: TRBJ2-7
CDR3: CAITPGQENSYEQYF

length: 14
V: TRBV5-1
J: TRBJ1-1
CDR3: CASSFQGMNTEAFF

length: 13
V: TRBV29-1
J: TRBJ2-1
CDR3: CSVEGSGRNEQFF

length: 13
V: TRBV5-5
J: TRBJ2-2
CDR3: CASSLDRTGELFF

length: 12
V: TRBV6-6
J: TRBJ2-3
CDR3: CACSGGTDTQYF

length: 16
V: TRBV7-8
J: TRBJ2-5
CDR3: CASSLGSGGVTETQYF

length: 13
V: TRBV20-1
J: TRBJ2-2
CDR3: CSAKWTNTGELFF